The clone carrying this T cell receptor (beta chain) was detected ten times or more. The data were obtained in a study of T cells after yellow fever vaccination. TCRdb reprocessed the 5' RACE reads via MiXCR and lists one record per CDR3 protein. The sample contains some 240,000 distinct CDR3 sequences, more than 3.5% of which appear only once. V was pared by 6 bases and J by 4 bases, with 0 bases between. The germline V gene has CDR1 DFQATT and CDR2 SNEGSKA (reference sequence). The CDR3 contains 8 residues. This chain links TRBV20-1 with TRBJ2-5; D remains unclear. This material consisted of PBMCs, taken 15 days after the yellow fever booster vaccination. The TCR originated in a man younger than 35 who received the YFV17D yellow fever vaccine. The CDR3 nucleotides read TGCAGTGCAGAGACCCAGTACTTC. It specifies CSAETQYF.